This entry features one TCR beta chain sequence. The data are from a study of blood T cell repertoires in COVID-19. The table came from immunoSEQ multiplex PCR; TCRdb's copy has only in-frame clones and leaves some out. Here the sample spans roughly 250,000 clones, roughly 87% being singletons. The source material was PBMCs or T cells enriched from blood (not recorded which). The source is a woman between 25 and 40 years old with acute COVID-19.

For the CDR3, the DNA is TGTGCCAGCAGCTTTGGAGGGGTCTACGAGCAGTACTTC. It is translated as CASSFGGVYEQYF. The J gene is TRBJ2-7, the V gene TRBV5-6, with D maybe TRBD2 (6 bases). The CDR3 contains 13 residues. Trimming left V 2 bases short and J 3 bases short, with 9 bases between. Germline lookup yields CDR1 SGHDT and CDR2 YYEEEE.